A single sample is the source of the 16 T cell receptor beta chains below, sequenced in a study of blood T cell repertoires in COVID-19. The method was immunoSEQ multiplex PCR; TCRdb's version includes in-frame clones alone and lacks a portion of them. In the table there are approximately 160,000 clones, less than 90% of which are singletons. The sample comprised PBMCs or T cells enriched from blood (not recorded which). The source is a woman aged 45-59 years who had recovered from COVID-19.

The V gene is TRBV9, the J gene TRBJ2-2, with 9 bases that match TRBD2. V lost 0 bases, J lost 6 bases, and 3 bases stayed unmatched. CDR1 SGDLS and CDR2 YYNGEE come from the germline V gene. This CDR3 is built from 15 residues. CDR3 sequence: CASSVDLAGSGELFF. The CDR3 coding sequence is TGTGCCAGCAGCGTAGATCTAGCGGGGTCCGGGGAGCTGTTTTTT.

V gene TRBV28 combines with J gene TRBJ2-7; the D gene is possibly TRBD2 (7 bases). CDR1 is MDHEN, CDR2 SYDVKM, per germline. Trimming cost V 8 bases and J 5 bases, with 19 bases left between them. The CDR3 is 14 residues long. CDR3 nucleotide sequence: TGTGCCAGCGGTCCGGGGGGCGTGGGGAACGAGCAGTACGTC. Amino acids: CASGPGGVGNEQYV.

The chain links TRBV18 to TRBJ1-1, with no clear D. The CDR3 contains 15 residues. Germline V gene sequence: CDR1 KGHSH, CDR2 LQKENI. V was pared by 3 bases and J by 1 base, with 12 bases between. As DNA, the CDR3 is TGTGCCAGCTCACCTCAGAAACAGACGAACACTGAAGCTTTCTTT. Encoded protein: CASSPQKQTNTEAFF.

The chain combines TRBV6-6 with TRBJ1-5, with 7 positions matching TRBD1. The trim removed 5 bases at V and 9 bases at J, leaving 7 bases unmatched. Germline values: CDR1 MNHNY, CDR2 SVGAGI (reference sequence). This CDR3 has 13 residues. The CDR3 here is CASSTTGAGPQHF. CDR3 nucleotide sequence: TGTGCCAGCAGTACTACAGGGGCCGGGCCCCAGCATTTT.

The rearrangement uses TRBV5-1 and TRBJ2-2; TRBD1 agrees at 7 bases. The ends lost 3 bases at V and 5 bases at J; junction bases unmatched: 4. Germline V gene sequence: CDR1 SGHRS, CDR2 YFSETQ. The CDR3 is made up of 14 amino acids. In DNA form, the CDR3 reads TGCGCCAGCAGCTCCGGACAGGCGACCGGGGAGCTGTTTTTT. It encodes CASSSGQATGELFF.

This chain joins TRBV5-1 and TRBJ2-4; TRBD2 is a possible D gene (5 bases). CDR1 is SGHRS and CDR2 is YFSETQ in the germline V gene. The CDR3 is 15 residues long. The ends were cut back, 8 bases at V and 0 bases at J, with 15 bases in the middle. Here the CDR3 reads CASALSGLAKNIQYF. CDR3 nucleotide sequence: TGCGCCAGTGCACTTTCCGGACTAGCCAAAAACATTCAGTACTTC. The whole variable domain, filled in from reference TRBV5-1 and TRBJ2-4, reads KAGVTQTPRYLIKTRGQQVTLSCSPISGHRSVSWYQQTPGQGLQFLFEYFSETQRNKGNFPGRFSGRQFSNSRSEMNVSTLELGDSALYLCASALSGLAKNIQYFGAGTRLSVL.

The chain joins TRBV4-2 to TRBJ1-1, with 8 bases lining up with TRBD1. With 3 bases clipped from V and 4 bases from J, the junction kept 7 bases outside the gene matches. The germline gives CDR1 LGHNA, CDR2 YNFKEQ. The CDR3 loop spans 15 amino acids. CDR3 bases: TGTGCCAGCAGCCAGGACAGGGAGGGGATCACTGAAGCTTTCTTT. Encoded protein: CASSQDREGITEAFF.

This clone was picked up one time. The V gene is TRBV30, the J gene TRBJ1-2, with unresolved D. Trimming stripped 3 bases from V and 1 base from J, with 3 bases between. The length of the CDR3 is 11 residues. CDR1 and CDR2 from the germline V gene are GTSNPN and SVGIG (reference sequence). CDR3 amino acids: CAWSNNYGYTF. CDR3 sequence (DNA): TGTGCCTGGAGCAATAACTATGGCTACACCTTC.

The chain has TRBV5-6 and TRBJ1-6; the D gene is possibly TRBD1 (6 bases). The CDR3 is 17 amino acids. The V gene's germline CDR1 is SGHDT and CDR2 YYEEEE. V lost 4 bases and J lost 0, with 14 bases in between. CDR3 amino acids: CASSVQGTSSYNSPLHF. CDR3 nucleotides: TGTGCCAGCAGCGTACAGGGAACGAGCTCCTATAATTCACCCCTCCACTTT. Supplemented by reference TRBV5-6 and TRBJ1-6, the full variable domain reads DAGVTQSPTHLIKTRGQQVTLRCSPKSGHDTVSWYQQALGQGPQFIFQYYEEEERQRGNFPDRFSGHQFPNYSSELNVNALLLGDSALYLCASSVQGTSSYNSPLHFGNGTRLTVT.

The chain carries TRBV28 and TRBJ1-5; 11 nucleotides match TRBD1. Germline-derived CDR1 and CDR2 are MDHEN and SYDVKM. Trimming took 7 bases from V and 5 from J; bases not matched to a gene: 7. The CDR3 length is 15 residues. In DNA form, the CDR3 reads TGTGCCAGCACCAGGACAGGGGGCGTTCATCAGCCCCAGCATTTT. Translation gives CASTRTGGVHQPQHF.

The rearrangement uses TRBV5-1 and TRBJ1-6, with 7 bases that match TRBD1. CDR1 and CDR2 (germline): SGHRS, YFSETQ. J gave up 10 bases and V 3 bases, and 4 bases lay outside the gene matches. The CDR3 runs to 13 residues. This chain's CDR3 is CASSSGQVSPLHF. Written as DNA, the CDR3 is TGCGCCAGCAGCTCCGGACAGGTGTCACCCCTCCACTTT.

V gene TRBV27 combines with J gene TRBJ2-7, with D possibly being TRBD2 (5 bases). The CDR3 is 14 residues long. CDR1 and CDR2 from the germline V gene are MNHEY and SMNVEV (reference sequence). V lost 5 bases and J lost 3, with 14 bases in between. The CDR3 coding sequence is TGTGCCAGCAGTCCCTGGTCGGGAAACTACGAGCAGTACGTC. Protein product: CASSPWSGNYEQYV.

The chain has TRBV7-9 and TRBJ1-2, with D possibly matching TRBD1 (6 bases). In germline, CDR1 is SEHNR, CDR2 FQNEAQ (reference sequence). The CDR3 runs 15 residues. Trimming shortened V by 5 bases and J by 3 bases, and 16 bases separated the two germline ends. The DNA of the CDR3 is TGTGCCAGCAGCCCCCCCAGGGGAGGGGACTATGGCTACACCTTC. Protein sequence: CASSPPRGGDYGYTF. The variable domain in full, completed from reference TRBV7-9 and TRBJ1-2, reads DTGVSQNPRHKITKRGQNVTFRCDPISEHNRLYWYRQTLGQGPEFLTYFQNEAQLEKSRLLSDRFSAERPKGSFSTLEIQRTEQGDSAMYLCASSPPRGGDYGYTFGSGTRLTVV.

The chain employs TRBV27 and TRBJ2-1; D is perhaps TRBD2 (7 bases). Germline V gives CDR1 MNHEY, CDR2 SMNVEV (reference sequence). The CDR3 contains 11 residues. V was trimmed by 6 bases and J by 9 bases, leaving 9 bases between them. The DNA of the CDR3 is TGTGCCAGCAGGAGGGGGGGTGAGCAGTTCTTC. It encodes CASRRGGEQFF.

The V call is TRBV18, the J call TRBJ2-5; D not resolved. Germline V gene lookup returns CDR1 KGHSH and CDR2 LQKENI. Trimming pared 3 bases from V and 1 base from J, leaving 12 bases between. The CDR3 totals 15 residues. CDR3 DNA sequence: TGTGCCAGCTCACCCTTCTCACAGTCCCAAGAGACCCAGTACTTC. This encodes CASSPFSQSQETQYF.

The chain joins TRBV5-1 to TRBJ2-1, with D possibly being TRBD1 (5 bases). CDR1 and CDR2 (germline): SGHRS, YFSETQ. Trimming took off 4 bases at V and 7 bases at J, with 21 bases between the two ends. This CDR3 contains 16 residues. CDR3: CASSRGARAESNEQFF. The CDR3 nucleotides read TGCGCCAGCAGCAGGGGCGCCAGGGCCGAATCTAATGAGCAGTTCTTC.